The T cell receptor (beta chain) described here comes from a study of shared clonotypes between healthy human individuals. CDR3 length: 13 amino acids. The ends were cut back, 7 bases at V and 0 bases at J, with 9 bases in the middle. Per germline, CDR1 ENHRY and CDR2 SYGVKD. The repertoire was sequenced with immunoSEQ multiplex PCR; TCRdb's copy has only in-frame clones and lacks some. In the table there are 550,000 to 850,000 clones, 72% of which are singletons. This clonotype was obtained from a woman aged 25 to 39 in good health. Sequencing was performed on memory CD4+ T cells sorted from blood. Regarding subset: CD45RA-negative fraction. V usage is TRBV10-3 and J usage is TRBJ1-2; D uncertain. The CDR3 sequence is CAIKGASNYGYTF. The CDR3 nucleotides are TGTGCCATCAAGGGAGCCTCTAACTATGGCTACACCTTC.